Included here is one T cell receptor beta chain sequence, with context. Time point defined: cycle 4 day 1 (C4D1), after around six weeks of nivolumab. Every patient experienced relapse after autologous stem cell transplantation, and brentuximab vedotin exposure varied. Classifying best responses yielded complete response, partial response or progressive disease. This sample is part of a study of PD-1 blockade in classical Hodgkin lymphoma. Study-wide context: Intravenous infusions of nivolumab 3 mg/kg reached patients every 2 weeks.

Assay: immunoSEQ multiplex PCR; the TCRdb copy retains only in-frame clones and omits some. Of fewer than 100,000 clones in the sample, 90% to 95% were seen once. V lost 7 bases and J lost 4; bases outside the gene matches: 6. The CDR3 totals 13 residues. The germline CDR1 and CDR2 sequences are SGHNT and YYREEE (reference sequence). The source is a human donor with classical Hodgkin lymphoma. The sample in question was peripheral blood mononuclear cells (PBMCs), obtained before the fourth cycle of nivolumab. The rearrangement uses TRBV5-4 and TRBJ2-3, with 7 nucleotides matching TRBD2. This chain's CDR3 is CASAREVSDTQYF. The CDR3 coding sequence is TGTGCCAGCGCACGGGAGGTCTCAGATACGCAGTATTTT. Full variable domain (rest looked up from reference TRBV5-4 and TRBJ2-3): ETGVTQSPTHLIKTRGQQVTLRCSSQSGHNTVSWYQQALGQGPQFIFQYYREEENGRGNFPPRFSGLQFPNYSSELNVNALELDDSALYLCASAREVSDTQYFGPGTRLTVL.